Presented here are 27 T cell receptor beta chains from one specimen sequenced in a study of cytomegalovirus exposure and HLA in healthy donors. Both 60 Vbeta primers and 13 Jbeta primers went into the PCR. The assay was immunoSEQ multiplex PCR, and TCRdb's table has in-frame clones only and misses some. The sample holds more than 80,000 clones, roughly 75% seen once. Sequences were obtained from PBMCs. These receptor sequences come from a man in his 60s in good health and CMV-seronegative.

DNA of the CDR3: TGTGCCAGCAGCTTAGACACAGATGATGGCTACACCTTC. Protein: CASSLDTDDGYTF. The rearrangement joins TRBV7-9 to TRBJ1-2; D not certain. The CDR3 has 13 residues. CDR1 is SEHNR and CDR2 is FQNEAQ in the germline V gene (reference sequence). With 1 base removed from V and 6 bases from J, the gap between germline ends came to 9 bases.

J is TRBJ2-1 and V is TRBV5-3; weak D call: TRBD2 (6 bases). TRBV5-3 is given ORF status, its function remaining uncertain. Trimming stripped 9 bases from V and 7 bases from J, with 11 bases between. The CDR3 has 11 residues. The CDR3: CAIPRGNEQFF. In DNA form, the CDR3 reads TGTGCCATCCCACGGGGGAATGAGCAGTTCTTC.

The sample holds a few counts of this clone. Other DNA sequences in this sample translate to the same CDR3. The chain employs TRBV5-1 and TRBJ1-1, with 9 bases identical to TRBD1. There are 13 residues in the CDR3. J lost 8 bases, V lost 0 bases, and 2 bases had no gene match. CDR1 and CDR2 (germline): SGHRS, YFSETQ. The CDR3 spells CASSLGGQGEAFF. The CDR3 DNA follows: TGCGCCAGCAGCTTGGGAGGACAGGGGGAAGCTTTCTTT.

The chain carries TRBV7-9 and TRBJ2-2, with TRBD2 matching over 7 bases. The CDR3 loop spans 15 amino acids. CDR1 and CDR2 from the germline V gene are SEHNR and FQNEAQ (reference sequence). The V gene end was trimmed by 4 bases and the J gene end by 5 bases; junction bases not matched to a gene: 7. As DNA, the CDR3 is TGTGCCAGCAGCTCCGGACTAGGAGGGACCGGGGAGCTGTTTTTT. As protein: CASSSGLGGTGELFF.

This chain connects TRBV9 to TRBJ1-6; the match to TRBD1 covers 8 bases. Germline CDR1 is SGDLS and CDR2 is YYNGEE. Germline trimming cut 6 bases from V and 6 bases from J; bases unmatched to any gene: 5. This CDR3 is built from 14 residues. In nucleotides, the CDR3 is TGTGCCAGCAACGAGGGGACAGGTAATTCACCCCTCCACTTT. Its protein is CASNEGTGNSPLHF.

This clone was detected only once. Other DNA sequences in this sample translate to the same CDR3. V and J are TRBV7-3 and TRBJ2-3; 15 bases line up with TRBD2. Looked up from germline, CDR1 is SGHTA and CDR2 is FQGTGA. CDR3 length: 15 residues. V lost 5 bases and J lost 9; bases outside the gene matches: 6. DNA for the CDR3: TGTGCCAGCAGCCCGGGGACTAGCGGGGGGCACACGCAGTATTTT. Encoded protein: CASSPGTSGGHTQYF.

This clone showed up just a few times. The genes are TRBV2 and TRBJ1-2; TRBD1 aligns across 9 bases. Germline V CDR1 and CDR2: SNHLY, FYNNEI. The CDR3 consists of 15 residues. V dropped 5 bases and J dropped 4; count of bases not matched to a gene: 8. This CDR3 reads CASSLRDRAGYGYTF. CDR3 DNA: TGTGCCAGCAGTCTCCGGGACAGGGCGGGCTATGGCTACACCTTC.

The chain couples TRBV19 to TRBJ1-2, with a possible D match to TRBD1 (5 bases). Germline CDR1 and CDR2: LNHDA and SQIVND (reference sequence). The CDR3 spans 17 residues. V gave up 4 bases and J gave up 1 base, with 19 bases separating them. The CDR3 protein is CASSRVAENRNNYGYTF. The CDR3 region has the DNA TGTGCCAGTAGTAGAGTGGCGGAAAACAGGAATAACTATGGCTACACCTTC.

This chain links TRBV29-1 with TRBJ1-1; 11 bases map to TRBD1. V dropped 4 bases and J dropped 0; count of bases not matched to a gene: 7. In germline, CDR1 is SQVTM, CDR2 ANQGSEA. The CDR3 sequence is 16 residues long. In DNA form, the CDR3 reads TGCAGCGTTGTAAGGGACAGGGGGGGCCTGAACACTGAAGCTTTCTTT. Translating gives CSVVRDRGGLNTEAFF.

Notes on this clone: A junction boundary mismatches the germline segment, possibly from a read error. This sequence joins TRBV7-9 and TRBJ2-7; unclear D gene. CDR1 is SEHNR, CDR2 FQNEAQ, per germline (reference sequence). The CDR3 has 12 residues. This CDR3 is CSSSKDNYEQYF. The CDR3 DNA is TGTTCCAGCAGCAAAGACAACTACGAGCAGTACTTC.

The chain combines TRBV6-5 with TRBJ1-5; TRBD1 matches at 8 bases. There are 15 residues in the CDR3. After removal of 2 bases from V and 4 bases from J, the junction contained 4 bases not matched to a gene. CDR1 MNHEY and CDR2 SVGAGI come from the germline V gene. CDR3 nucleotides: TGTGCCAGCAGTTACGACAGGGGCGGGAATCAGCCCCAGCATTTT. Translating gives CASSYDRGGNQPQHF.

This chain joins TRBV6-6 and TRBJ1-2; TRBD1 agrees at 7 bases. Trimming cost V 2 bases and J 4 bases; bases outside gene matches: 4. Germline V gene sequence: CDR1 MNHNY, CDR2 SVGAGI (reference sequence). This CDR3 spans 14 amino acids. CDR3 in DNA: TGTGCCAGCAGTTACAAGACAGGGCTCTATGGCTACACCTTC. Its protein product is CASSYKTGLYGYTF.

The genes are TRBV28 and TRBJ2-5; 10 nucleotides align to TRBD1. This CDR3 is built from 15 residues. The V gene end was trimmed by 5 bases and the J gene end by 7 bases; junction bases not matched to a gene: 10. Germline V lookup: CDR1 MDHEN, CDR2 SYDVKM. The CDR3 spells CASSPPGQGRWTQYF. In DNA form, the CDR3 reads TGTGCCAGCAGTCCACCGGGACAGGGGAGGTGGACCCAGTACTTC.

This chain joins TRBV30 and TRBJ1-2; D not resolved. The CDR3 is 13 amino acids. V lost 0 bases, J lost 2 bases, and 7 bases lay in between. Germline-derived CDR1 and CDR2 are GTSNPN and SVGIG (reference sequence). CDR3 DNA sequence: TGTGCCTGGAGTGTAGAAGCGAACTATGGCTACACCTTC. Amino acid sequence: CAWSVEANYGYTF. The whole variable domain, filled in from reference TRBV30 and TRBJ1-2, reads SQTIHQWPATLVQPVGSPLSLECTVEGTSNPNLYWYRQAAGRGLQLLFYSVGIGQISSEVPQNLSASRPQDRQFILSSKKLLLSDSGFYLCAWSVEANYGYTFGSGTRLTVV.

V gene TRBV30 combines with J gene TRBJ2-1; the D gene is possibly TRBD2 (5 bases). From germline, CDR1 is GTSNPN and CDR2 SVGIG (reference sequence). The V end was cut by 5 bases, the J end by 3 bases, with 17 bases between. The CDR3 runs to 15 residues. CDR3 nucleotide sequence: TGTGCCTGGGGCTCGGGGTCTTCGAGCTACAATGAGCAGTTCTTC. Its protein product is CAWGSGSSSYNEQFF.

The chain combines TRBV5-6 with TRBJ1-1, with a possible D match to TRBD1 (5 bases). In germline, CDR1 is SGHDT, CDR2 YYEEEE. V was trimmed by 0 bases and J by 10 bases, leaving 10 bases between them. The CDR3 has 12 amino acids. CDR3 region: CASSLGGGGAFF. CDR3 bases: TGTGCCAGCAGCTTGGGCGGGGGGGGAGCTTTCTTT.

The genes are TRBV12-5 and TRBJ1-5; D not resolved. The CDR3 is 15 amino acids. The V gene's germline CDR1 is LGHNT and CDR2 FRNRAP. The ends were cut back, 5 bases at V and 0 bases at J, with 11 bases in the middle. The CDR3 DNA follows: TGTGCTAGTGGTCCGGACTTCTATAGCAATCAGCCCCAGCATTTT. Its translation is CASGPDFYSNQPQHF.

CDR3 in amino acids: CASSSGMGQGAWEQYF. CDR3 nucleotide sequence: TGTGCCAGCAGTTCCGGGATGGGACAGGGGGCGTGGGAGCAGTACTTC. J is TRBJ2-5 and V is TRBV27; TRBD1 matches 12 bases. Germline CDR1 reads MNHEY; CDR2 reads SMNVEV (reference sequence). V shed 4 bases and J 11 bases; nucleotides not matched to a gene: 14. The CDR3 contains 16 residues.

This rearrangement joins TRBV9 to TRBJ2-3; 8 bases are shared with TRBD2. V lost 1 base, J lost 2 bases, and 6 bases stayed unmatched. This CDR3 has 16 amino acids. Germline lookup yields CDR1 SGDLS and CDR2 YYNGEE. The CDR3 reads CASSVFERGYTDTQYF. CDR3 nucleotide sequence: TGTGCCAGCAGCGTATTTGAGCGGGGGTACACAGATACGCAGTATTTT.

This clone was seen once. The junction differs from germline at one of its ends, possibly a read error. The chain couples TRBV7-9 to TRBJ1-3; 8 nucleotides agree with TRBD1. Germline V lookup: CDR1 SEHNR, CDR2 FQNEAQ (reference sequence). The CDR3 consists of 13 residues. For the CDR3, the DNA is TGTTCCAGCAGCTTGGGGCAGGGGGCCACCATATATTTT. Amino acids: CSSSLGQGATIYF.

This rearrangement joins TRBV19 to TRBJ2-3, with 9 bases aligning to TRBD2. V shed 5 bases and J 7 bases; nucleotides not matched to a gene: 13. The germline gives CDR1 LNHDA, CDR2 SQIVND (reference sequence). The CDR3 loop spans 16 amino acids. The CDR3 DNA follows: TGTGCCAGTAGTTCTCTCCCTAGCGGGGTTCCGAATACGCAGTATTTT. This codes for CASSSLPSGVPNTQYF.

Remarks on this clone: One end of the junction is discordant with germline, which a read error may explain. J is TRBJ2-2 and V is TRBV6-1, with 9 bases lining up with TRBD2. Germline V CDR1 and CDR2: MNHNS, SASEGT. The CDR3 sequence is 16 residues long. In nucleotides, the CDR3 is TGTGCCAGCAGTGAAGTAGGCGGGGGGGCCTTCGGGAAGCTGTTTTTT. This translates into CASSEVGGGAFGKLFF.

The chain combines TRBV7-3 with TRBJ1-6; D remains unclear. CDR3 length: 14 amino acids. The germline gives CDR1 SGHTA, CDR2 FQGTGA. Trimming left V 1 base short and J 8 bases short, with 9 bases between. The CDR3: CASSLMAPYSPLHF. In DNA form, the CDR3 reads TGTGCCAGCAGCTTAATGGCTCCCTATTCACCCCTCCACTTT.

The chain has TRBV2 and TRBJ1-2; a weak D match, TRBD1 (6 bases). The CDR3 is 14 amino acids. CDR1 and CDR2 (germline): SNHLY, FYNNEI. Trimming took off 6 bases at V and 1 base at J, with 12 bases between the two ends. The CDR3 reads CASRVQGLNYGYTF. In DNA form, the CDR3 reads TGTGCCAGCAGAGTACAGGGCCTTAACTATGGCTACACCTTC.

The genes are TRBV5-6 and TRBJ2-5, with D unresolved. Germline V CDR1 and CDR2: SGHDT, YYEEEE. CDR3 length: 13 residues. The V end lost 4 bases, the J end lost 5 bases, and 12 bases lay between the germline ends. The CDR3 sequence is CASSLARRETQYF. The DNA for the CDR3 is TGTGCCAGCAGCCTGGCCCGGCGGGAGACCCAGTACTTC.

This chain joins TRBV30 and TRBJ2-3, with TRBD2 matching 8 bases. Germline trimming cut 0 bases from V and 4 bases from J; bases unmatched to any gene: 12. The CDR3 runs 17 residues. The germline V gene has CDR1 GTSNPN and CDR2 SVGIG (reference sequence). The CDR3 sequence: CAWSVGLAGGGSDTQYF. The CDR3 DNA reads as TGTGCCTGGAGTGTAGGCCTCGCGGGGGGTGGCTCAGATACGCAGTATTTT.

The chain links TRBV4-1 to TRBJ2-5; 9 positions agree with TRBD1. The CDR3 is 16 amino acids. Trimming cost V 0 bases and J 3 bases; bases outside gene matches: 5. Germline CDR1 reads MGHRA; CDR2 reads YSYEKL. DNA of the CDR3: TGCGCCAGCAGCCAAGAGACAGGGGGACGGGAAGAGACCCAGTACTTC. Protein product: CASSQETGGREETQYF.